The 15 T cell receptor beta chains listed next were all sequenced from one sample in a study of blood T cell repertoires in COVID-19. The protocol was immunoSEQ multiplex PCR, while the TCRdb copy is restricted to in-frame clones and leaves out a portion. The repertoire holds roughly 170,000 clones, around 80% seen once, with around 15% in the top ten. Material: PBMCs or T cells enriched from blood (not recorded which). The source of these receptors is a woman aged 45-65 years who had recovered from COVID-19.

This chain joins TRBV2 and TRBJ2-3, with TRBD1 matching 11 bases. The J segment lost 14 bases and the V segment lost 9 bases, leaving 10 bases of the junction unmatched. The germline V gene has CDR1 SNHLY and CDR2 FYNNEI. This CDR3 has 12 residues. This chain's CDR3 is CASPAGQGEWYF. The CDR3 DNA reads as TGTGCCAGTCCCGCGGGACAGGGGGAGTGGTATTTT.

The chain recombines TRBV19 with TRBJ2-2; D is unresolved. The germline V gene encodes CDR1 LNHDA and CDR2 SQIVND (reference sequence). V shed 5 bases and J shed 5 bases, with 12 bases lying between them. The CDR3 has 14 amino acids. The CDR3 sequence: CASSGQAGTGELFF. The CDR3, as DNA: TGTGCCAGTAGTGGGCAGGCAGGAACCGGGGAGCTGTTTTTT.

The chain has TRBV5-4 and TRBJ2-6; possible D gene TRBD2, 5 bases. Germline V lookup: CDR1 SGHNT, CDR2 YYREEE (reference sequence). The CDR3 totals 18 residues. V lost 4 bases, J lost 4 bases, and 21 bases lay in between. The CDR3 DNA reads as TGTGCCAGCAGCCCCTTTGTGCTAGCCGGTTCCGGGGCCAACGTCCTGACTTTC. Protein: CASSPFVLAGSGANVLTF. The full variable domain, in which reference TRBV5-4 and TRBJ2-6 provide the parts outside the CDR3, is ETGVTQSPTHLIKTRGQQVTLRCSSQSGHNTVSWYQQALGQGPQFIFQYYREEENGRGNFPPRFSGLQFPNYSSELNVNALELDDSALYLCASSPFVLAGSGANVLTFGAGSRLTVL.

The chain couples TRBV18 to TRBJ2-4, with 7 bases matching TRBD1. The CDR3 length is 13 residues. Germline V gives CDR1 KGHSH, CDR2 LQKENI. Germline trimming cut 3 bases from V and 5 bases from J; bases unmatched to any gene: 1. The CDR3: CASSPGQENIQYF. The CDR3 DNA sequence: TGTGCCAGCTCACCCGGACAGGAAAACATTCAGTACTTC.

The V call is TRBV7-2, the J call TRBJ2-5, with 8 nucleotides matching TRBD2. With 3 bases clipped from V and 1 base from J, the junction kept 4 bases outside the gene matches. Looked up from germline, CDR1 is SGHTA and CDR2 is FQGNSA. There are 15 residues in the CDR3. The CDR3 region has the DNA TGTGCCAGCAGCTTCGGGGCGGGAGGCCAAGAGACCCAGTACTTC. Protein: CASSFGAGGQETQYF.

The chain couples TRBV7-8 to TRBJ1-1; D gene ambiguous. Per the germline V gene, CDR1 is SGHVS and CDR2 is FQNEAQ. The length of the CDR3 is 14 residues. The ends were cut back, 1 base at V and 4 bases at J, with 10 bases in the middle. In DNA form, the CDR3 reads TGTGCCAGCAGCTTAGAGAGAATATTCACTGAAGCTTTCTTT. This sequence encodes CASSLERIFTEAFF.

The CDR3 loop reads CASSDPTSGRIVVYEQYF. The CDR3 DNA follows: TGTGCCAGCAGTGATCCGACTAGCGGGAGGATTGTAGTCTACGAGCAGTACTTC. The rearrangement joins TRBV6-1 to TRBJ2-7, with 13 bases matching TRBD2. Per germline, CDR1 MNHNS and CDR2 SASEGT. CDR3 size: 18 residues. The ends lost 3 bases at V and 3 bases at J; junction bases unmatched: 11.

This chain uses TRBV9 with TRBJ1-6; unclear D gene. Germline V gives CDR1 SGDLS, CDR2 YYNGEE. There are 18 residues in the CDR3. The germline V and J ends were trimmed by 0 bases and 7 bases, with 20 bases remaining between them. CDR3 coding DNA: TGTGCCAGCAGCGTAGAGGAATTTCAGGTCGAGGGCAATTCACCCCTCCACTTT. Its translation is CASSVEEFQVEGNSPLHF.

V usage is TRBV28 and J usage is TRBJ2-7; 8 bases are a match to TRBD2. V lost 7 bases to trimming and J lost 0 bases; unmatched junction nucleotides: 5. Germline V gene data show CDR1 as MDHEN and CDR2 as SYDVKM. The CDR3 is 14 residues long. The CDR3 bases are TGTGCCAGCAACCGGGAGGGAGTCTCCTACGAGCAGTACTTC. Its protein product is CASNREGVSYEQYF. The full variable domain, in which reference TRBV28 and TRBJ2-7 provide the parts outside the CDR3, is DVKVTQSSRYLVKRTGEKVFLECVQDMDHENMFWYRQDPGLGLRLIYFSYDVKMKEKGDIPEGYSVSREKKERFSLILESASTNQTSMYLCASNREGVSYEQYFGPGTRLTVT.

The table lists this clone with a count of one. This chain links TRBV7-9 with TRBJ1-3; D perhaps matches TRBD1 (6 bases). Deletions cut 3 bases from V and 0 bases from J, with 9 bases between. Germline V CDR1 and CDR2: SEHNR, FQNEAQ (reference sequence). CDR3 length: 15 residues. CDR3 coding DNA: TGTGCCAGCAGCTTCGGACAGTTCTCTGGAAACACCATATATTTT. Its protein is CASSFGQFSGNTIYF.

In nucleotides, the CDR3 is TGTGCCAGCAGCTTAAGTACAGGGGTGATCAATCAGCCCCAGCATTTT. Protein sequence: CASSLSTGVINQPQHF. The rearrangement joins TRBV7-8 to TRBJ1-5; 7 bases match TRBD1. This CDR3 has 16 amino acids. V lost 2 bases and J lost 3; bases outside the gene matches: 7. CDR1 SGHVS and CDR2 FQNEAQ come from the germline V gene.

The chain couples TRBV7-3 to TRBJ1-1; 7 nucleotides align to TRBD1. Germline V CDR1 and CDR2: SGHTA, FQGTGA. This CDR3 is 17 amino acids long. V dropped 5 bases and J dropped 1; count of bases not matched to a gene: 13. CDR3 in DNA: TGTGCCAGCAGCCCCTCTACAGGGGCCGGGAAGAACACTGAAGCTTTCTTT. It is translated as CASSPSTGAGKNTEAFF.

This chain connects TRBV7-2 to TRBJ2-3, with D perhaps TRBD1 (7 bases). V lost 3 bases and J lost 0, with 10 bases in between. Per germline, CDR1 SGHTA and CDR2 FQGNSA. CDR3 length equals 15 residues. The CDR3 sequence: CASSLGGQSTDTQYF. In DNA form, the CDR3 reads TGTGCCAGCAGCTTGGGGGGACAGAGCACAGATACGCAGTATTTT. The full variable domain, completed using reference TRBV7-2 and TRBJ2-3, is GAGVSQSPSNKVTEKGKDVELRCDPISGHTALYWYRQSLGQGLEFLIYFQGNSAPDKSGLPSDRFSAERTGGSVSTLTIQRTQQEDSAVYLCASSLGGQSTDTQYFGPGTRLTVL.

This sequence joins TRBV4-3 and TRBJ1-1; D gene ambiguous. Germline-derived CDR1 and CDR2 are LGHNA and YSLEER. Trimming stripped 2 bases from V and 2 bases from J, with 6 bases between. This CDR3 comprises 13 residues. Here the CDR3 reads CASSQQLNTEAFF. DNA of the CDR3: TGCGCCAGCAGCCAACAGTTAAACACTGAAGCTTTCTTT.

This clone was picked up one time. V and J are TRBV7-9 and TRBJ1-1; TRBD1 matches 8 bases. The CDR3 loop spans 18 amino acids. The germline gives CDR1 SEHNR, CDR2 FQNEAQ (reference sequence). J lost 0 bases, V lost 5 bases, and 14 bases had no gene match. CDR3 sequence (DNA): TGTGCCAGCAGCCCTCGCTACGGACAGGGCGTCATGAACACTGAAGCTTTCTTT. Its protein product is CASSPRYGQGVMNTEAFF.